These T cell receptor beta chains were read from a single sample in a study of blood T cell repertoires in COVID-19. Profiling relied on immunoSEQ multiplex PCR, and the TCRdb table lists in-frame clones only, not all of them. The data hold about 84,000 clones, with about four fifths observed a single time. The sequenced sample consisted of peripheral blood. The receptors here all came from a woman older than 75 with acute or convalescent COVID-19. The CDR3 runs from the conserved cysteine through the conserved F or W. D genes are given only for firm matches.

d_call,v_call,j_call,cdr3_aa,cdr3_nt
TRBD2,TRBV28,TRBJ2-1,CASSLLAGAYNEQFF,TGTGCCAGCAGTTTATTAGCGGGGGCCTACAATGAGCAGTTCTTC
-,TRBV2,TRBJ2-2,CASSEQGTGELFF,TGTGCCAGCAGTGAGCAGGGAACCGGGGAGCTGTTTTTT
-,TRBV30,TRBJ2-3,CAWSYGGRTDTQYF,TGTGCCTGGAGTTACGGGGGGCGCACAGATACGCAGTATTTT
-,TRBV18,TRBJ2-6,CASCRATSGANVLTF,TGTGCCAGCTGCCGCGCCACCTCTGGGGCCAACGTCCTGACTTTC
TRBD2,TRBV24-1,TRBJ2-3,CATSDLSGDTDTQYF,TGTGCCACCAGTGATTTGAGCGGGGATACAGATACGCAGTATTTT
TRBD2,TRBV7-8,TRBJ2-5,CASSYGLAGGQWTQYF,TGTGCCAGCAGCTATGGACTAGCGGGGGGGCAGTGGACCCAGTACTTC
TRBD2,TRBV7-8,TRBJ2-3,CASSTSRGLAGPDTQYF,TGTGCCAGCAGCACCTCTCGCGGACTAGCGGGGCCAGATACGCAGTATTTT
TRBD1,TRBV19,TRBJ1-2,CARDRDYGYTF,TGTGCCAGAGACAGGGACTATGGCTACACCTTC
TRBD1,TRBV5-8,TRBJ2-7,CASSLVGTADYEQYF,TGTGCCAGCAGTTTGGTGGGGACAGCGGACTACGAGCAGTACTTC
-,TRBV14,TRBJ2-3,CASSPYRVGPDTQYF,TGTGCCAGCAGCCCCTACAGGGTGGGCCCAGATACGCAGTATTTT
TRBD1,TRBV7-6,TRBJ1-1,CASSLYRGGNTEAFF,TGTGCCAGCAGCCTCTACAGGGGGGGGAACACTGAAGCTTTCTTT
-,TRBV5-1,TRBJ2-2,CASSLAINTGELFF,TGCGCCAGCAGCTTGGCCATTAACACCGGGGAGCTGTTTTTT
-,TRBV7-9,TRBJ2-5,CASSLQAGLPSFQETQYF,TGTGCCAGCAGCTTACAAGCAGGGCTACCGTCTTTCCAAGAGACCCAGTACTTC
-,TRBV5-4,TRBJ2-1,CASSSGGVAGLSDEQFF,TGTGCCAGCAGCTCCGGTGGGGTCGCAGGGTTAAGCGATGAGCAGTTCTTC
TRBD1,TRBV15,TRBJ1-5,CATSREDRGHRQPQHF,TGTGCCACCAGCAGGGAAGACAGGGGGCATCGCCAGCCCCAGCATTTT
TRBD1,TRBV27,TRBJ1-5,CASSRWTGGSNQPQHF,TGTGCCAGCAGTCGATGGACAGGGGGCTCCAATCAGCCCCAGCATTTT
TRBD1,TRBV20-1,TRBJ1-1,CSASVTGMNTEAFF,TGCAGTGCTAGTGTGACAGGGATGAACACTGAAGCTTTCTTT
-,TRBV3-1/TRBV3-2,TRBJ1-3,CASSGQTVSSGNTIYF,TGTGCCAGCAGCGGCCAGACAGTAAGCTCTGGAAACACCATATATTTT